This entry lists 7 T cell receptor beta chains sequenced from one sample in a study of blood T cell repertoires in COVID-19. Assay: immunoSEQ multiplex PCR; the TCRdb copy retains only in-frame clones and omits some. The top ten hold roughly 1.4% of the sample, which has about 430,000 clones, 88% seen once. Specimen: PBMCs or T cells enriched from blood (not recorded which). These receptors were collected from a woman between 18 and 29 years old who had been exposed to COVID-19.

V and J are TRBV6-5 and TRBJ2-1, with 10 bases fitting TRBD2. Germline trimming cut 2 bases from V and 6 bases from J; bases unmatched to any gene: 4. Germline-derived CDR1 and CDR2 are MNHEY and SVGAGI. There are 15 residues in the CDR3. Here the CDR3 reads CASSYLLAGVNEQFF. The CDR3 DNA reads TGTGCCAGCAGTTACCTTCTAGCGGGAGTCAATGAGCAGTTCTTC.

The V call is TRBV5-1, the J call TRBJ2-2; D is perhaps TRBD1 (6 bases). Trimming removed 3 bases at V and 5 bases at J, with 8 bases between. This CDR3 spans 13 amino acids. Germline V lookup: CDR1 SGHRS, CDR2 YFSETQ. CDR3 residues: CASSYGQTGELFF. The CDR3 DNA reads TGCGCCAGCAGCTACGGACAGACCGGGGAGCTGTTTTTT.

The chain is built from TRBV19 and TRBJ1-5, with TRBD1 matching over 9 bases. Unmatched junction bases numbered 4, after V lost 2 bases and J lost 2 bases. CDR3 size: 16 residues. CDR1 is LNHDA, CDR2 SQIVND, per germline (reference sequence). CDR3 sequence: CASSISGTGRNQPQHF. The CDR3 DNA is TGTGCCAGTAGTATATCCGGGACAGGGCGCAATCAGCCCCAGCATTTT.

The gene calls are TRBV6-4 and TRBJ1-6; TRBD1 agrees at 7 bases. This CDR3 is 14 amino acids long. V dropped 5 bases and J dropped 5; count of bases not matched to a gene: 3. Germline assignment: CDR1 MRHNA and CDR2 SNTAGT. The DNA for the CDR3 is TGTGCCAGCAGTTCCGGGACAGATAATTCACCCCTCCACTTT. Amino acid sequence: CASSSGTDNSPLHF.

The V call is TRBV28, the J call TRBJ2-1; 8 positions agree with TRBD2. CDR3 length: 23 amino acids. Germline values: CDR1 MDHEN, CDR2 SYDVKM. V gave up 4 bases and J gave up 8 bases; unmatched junction bases: 34. Here the CDR3 DNA reads TGTGCCAGCAGTTCCCGGGCCCGGGGTGACAGCGGGAGAATCGTGGGCGAGGTGGATGAGCAGTTCTTC. Translating gives CASSSRARGDSGRIVGEVDEQFF.

Only one count was recorded for this clone. The chain carries TRBV24-1 and TRBJ2-7, with TRBD2 as a possible D gene (6 bases). This CDR3 is built from 15 residues. V gave up 3 bases and J gave up 1 base, with 12 bases separating them. Germline CDR1 KGHDR, CDR2 SFDVKD. The CDR3 region is CATSDGGFNSYEQYF. The CDR3 nucleotides are TGTGCCACCAGTGATGGGGGGTTTAATTCCTACGAGCAGTACTTC.

This clone appeared a single time. The chain is built from TRBV28 and TRBJ1-2; 7 bases map to TRBD1. J gave up 4 bases and V 4 bases, and 18 bases lay outside the gene matches. Germline CDR1 is MDHEN and CDR2 is SYDVKM. The CDR3 totals 18 residues. CDR3 sequence (DNA): TGTGCCAGCAGTTCCACCCGGCAGGGGGTATATGTCGCCTATGGCTACACCTTC. Its protein product is CASSSTRQGVYVAYGYTF.